The rows below give T cell receptor beta chains drawn from one sample of a study of blood T cell repertoires in COVID-19. Assay: immunoSEQ multiplex PCR; the TCRdb copy retains only in-frame clones and omits some. The sample holds a few hundred thousand clones; 88% are singletons and the top ten take approximately 11%. Sequencing used peripheral blood. Receptor source: a woman aged 25 to 39 with COVID-19, enrolled during active disease. Both conserved end residues are part of each CDR3.

15	TRBV18	TRBJ1-1	CASSTQRQISTEAFF
11	TRBV6-5	TRBJ1-1	CASSRGTEAFF
13	TRBV19	TRBJ2-7	CASSPTSVHEQYF
14	TRBV24-1	TRBJ2-1	CATSDFGTSPGQFF
14	TRBV5-1	TRBJ1-1	CASSPGTGITEAFF
16	TRBV15	TRBJ2-5	CATRSGSGSTAETQYF
15	TRBV5-1	TRBJ1-4	CASSLLPGQTEKLFF
15	TRBV19	TRBJ2-5	CASSIGRSREETQYF
14	TRBV10-3	TRBJ1-5	CAISEDLGGQPQHF
15	TRBV30	TRBJ2-2	CAWSVGTSDTGELFF
15	TRBV19	TRBJ1-2	CASSAAGRAGSGYTF
15	TRBV4-3	TRBJ1-2	CASSQGTGGRSGYTF
14	TRBV27	TRBJ2-1	CASSPGDYKNEQFF
16	TRBV5-1	TRBJ2-5	CASSYGLAGVAETQYF
16	TRBV7-9	TRBJ2-5	CASSPQTLQIQETQYF
15	TRBV15	TRBJ1-5	CATRRAGLDWQPQHF
17	TRBV18	TRBJ1-1	CASSLRPGQGMNTEAFF
15	TRBV9	TRBJ2-7	CASSVGAGVYYEQYF
19	TRBV30	TRBJ1-1	CAWSVGYQGAAVILTEAFF
13	TRBV30	TRBJ2-7	CAWSSGSTYEQYF
13	TRBV19	TRBJ1-5	CASSGGSNQPQHF
15	TRBV6-2/TRBV6-3	TRBJ2-7	CASSYRGTSAYEQYF
14	TRBV4-1	TRBJ2-3	CASQRSSPTDTQYF
15	TRBV18	TRBJ2-7	CASSRLAGDVYEQYF
15	TRBV30	TRBJ2-1	CAWSEGVVAGEEQFF
16	TRBV14	TRBJ2-5	CASSLGLADFSETQYF
17	TRBV6-2/TRBV6-3	TRBJ1-5	CASSYFPGGGGNQPQHF
14	TRBV25-1	TRBJ1-6	CASTTGVIYSPLHF
14	TRBV5-1	TRBJ2-3	CASSLGTGTDTQYF
17	TRBV5-6	TRBJ2-7	CASSAWRGTSGPQEQYF
16	TRBV25-1	TRBJ2-7	CASSETRGYHSYEQYF
13	TRBV19	TRBJ1-1	CASSGQGNTEAFF
17	TRBV24-1	TRBJ1-5	CATKNREPNYSNQPQHF
16	TRBV27	TRBJ1-2	CASSQYIETGTYGYTF
16	TRBV5-1	TRBJ1-1	CASSNDRGPASTEAFF
15	TRBV5-4	TRBJ1-2	CASRKAGTGGYGYTF
14	TRBV5-1	TRBJ2-2	CASKGLVGTGELFF
13	TRBV5-4	TRBJ2-7	CASSLQGAYEQYF
16	TRBV6-5	TRBJ1-2	CASSYVLGQGTYGYTF
14	TRBV7-9	TRBJ2-2	CASSLGGNTGELFF
12	TRBV6-5	TRBJ2-1	CASSPSRQEQFF
14	TRBV6-5	TRBJ2-7	CASRARRDGGEQYF
14	TRBV5-4	TRBJ2-4	CASSLGVQTDIQYF
14	TRBV2	TRBJ1-5	CASSEQGANQPQHF
15	TRBV4-1	TRBJ2-5	CASSHPAQGGETQYF
14	TRBV2	TRBJ1-1	CASSPDRGKTEAFF
15	TRBV5-1	TRBJ2-7	CASSFVSGRGYEQYF
16	TRBV7-6	TRBJ2-5	CASSLGSGRAGETQYF
14	TRBV19	TRBJ1-4	CASSMQGMDEKLFF
14	TRBV11-2	TRBJ1-1	CASSATGGYTEAFF
17	TRBV2	TRBJ2-1	CASSERLAGGSGNEQFF
12	TRBV12-3/TRBV12-4	TRBJ2-5	CASSRDRETQYF
13	TRBV29-1	TRBJ2-7	CSAYGTGLLRQYF
16	TRBV4-2	TRBJ2-1	CASSQDFSGTYNEQFF
14	TRBV28	TRBJ1-6	CASSSAESNSPLHF